Sequencing of this T cell receptor (beta chain) was carried out in a study of cytomegalovirus exposure and HLA in healthy donors. Remarks on this clone: Its target is not known.

Libraries were prepared by immunoSEQ multiplex PCR; TCRdb keeps only in-frame clonotypes and omits some of them. The data hold about 220,000 clones, with around 80% observed a single time. Study-wide results and limits: The listing of roughly 160 TCR beta chains classed them as cytomegalovirus-associated.

The validation cohort, a group of 120 or so subjects, included the donors and was separate from the roughly 670-subject first cohort. The sequenced material came from PBMCs. The sequence came from a woman aged 30 to 39 in good health and CMV-seropositive.

The CDR3 DNA reads as TGTGCCAGCAGTTACGGGCCAGTCACTGAAGCTTTCTTT. Translating gives CASSYGPVTEAFF. The chain employs TRBV6-5 and TRBJ1-1; no reliable D call. Germline V CDR1 and CDR2: MNHEY, SVGAGI. Trimming left V 2 bases short and J 4 bases short, with 8 bases between. CDR3 length: 13 residues.